This T cell receptor (beta chain) came from a study of naive and memory T cell subsets. Study-wide results and caveats: Naive repertoires, especially CD8, held a few larger clonotypes, possibly memory cells re-expressing CD45RA.

This CDR3 has 12 residues. Germline V CDR1 and CDR2: GTSNPN, SVGIG (reference sequence). Deletions cut 5 bases from V and 11 bases from J, with 15 bases between. Details on this clonotype: Its target is unknown.

Both TRBC1 and TRBC2 were covered by a beta constant-region primer of two equimolar oligonucleotides. Ligated cDNA was amplified by four rounds of PCR with nested alpha and beta constant-region primers and SP2. TCRdb re-analysed the UMI-ligation and nested PCR reads in MiXCR, keeping a single row per CDR3 protein. The table lists over 110,000 distinct CDR3 sequences, under 25% of them singletons. Cells stained for CD3, CD4, CD8, CD45RA, CD27 and viability were sorted into four CD45RA/CD27 subsets. What was sequenced was naive CD8+ T cells from blood. This clonotype was obtained from a human donor in good health. The V and J genes are TRBV30 and TRBJ2-2; D call uncertain. CDR3 DNA sequence: TGTGCCTGGGGGTACGGTACGGCAGAGCTGTTTTTT. Its protein product is CAWGYGTAELFF.